The rows below give T cell receptor beta chains drawn from one sample of a study of post-analysis software for immune sequencing data. TCRdb re-called the PCR reads through MiXCR, storing one row per CDR3 protein. The data contain fewer than 850,000 distinct CDR3 sequences, around 27% of them singletons. The sequenced material came from blood. These receptors were obtained from a girl between 10 and 17 years old with multiple sclerosis. Both conserved end residues are part of each CDR3. Each record gives: V gene, clone size, J gene, D gene, CDR3 DNA, CDR3 protein. The D gene is left open where the match is weak. Clone size is stated in some rows and not others, as once, few, many or a class when expanded.

v_gene: TRBV10-3; abundance: NA; j_gene: TRBJ2-7; d_gene: NA; CDR3nt: TGTGCCATCCGCCCGGCTACAGAAACCTACGAGCAGTACTTC; CDR3aa: CAIRPATETYEQYF
v_gene: TRBV7-6; abundance: few; j_gene: TRBJ2-1; d_gene: TRBD2; CDR3nt: TGTGCCAGCAGCCACAGCGGGGGCCTCCCCGGTGAGCAGTTCTTC; CDR3aa: CASSHSGGLPGEQFF
v_gene: TRBV7-2; abundance: many; j_gene: TRBJ2-1; d_gene: NA; CDR3nt: TGTGCCAGCAGCTTAGCGGGCGGAACTTACAATGAGCAGTTCTTC; CDR3aa: CASSLAGGTYNEQFF
v_gene: TRBV6-5; abundance: many; j_gene: TRBJ2-5; d_gene: TRBD2; CDR3nt: TGTGCCAGCAGTTACCGGGGGGTGTACCGAGAGACCCAGTACTTC; CDR3aa: CASSYRGVYRETQYF
v_gene: TRBV5-1; abundance: NA; j_gene: TRBJ2-6; d_gene: TRBD1; CDR3nt: TGCGCCACCAGGGACAGCCTCTCTGGGGCCAACGTCCTGACTTTC; CDR3aa: CATRDSLSGANVLTF
v_gene: TRBV9; abundance: NA; j_gene: TRBJ2-3; d_gene: NA; CDR3nt: TGTGCCAGCAGCGCCAGGGTTTCTAGCACAGATACGCAGTATTTT; CDR3aa: CASSARVSSTDTQYF
v_gene: TRBV20-1; abundance: NA; j_gene: TRBJ1-1; d_gene: NA; CDR3nt: TGCAGTGCCTCCAGAGTCCCGTTTGAAGCTTTCTTT; CDR3aa: CSASRVPFEAFF
v_gene: TRBV21-1; abundance: few; j_gene: TRBJ2-1; d_gene: NA; CDR3nt: TGTGCCAGCAGCACCACCCGAAGCGGGAGTTTTTGGTTGATCGTCTCCTACAATGAGCAGTTCTTC; CDR3aa: CASSTTRSGSFWLIVSYNEQFF
v_gene: TRBV28; abundance: once; j_gene: TRBJ2-5; d_gene: NA; CDR3nt: TGTGCCAGCGGAGGGGCGTGGGAGACCCAGTACTTC; CDR3aa: CASGGAWETQYF
v_gene: TRBV10-3; abundance: NA; j_gene: TRBJ1-2; d_gene: NA; CDR3nt: TGTGCCATCAGTGATCTCAGTCTCACCTTC; CDR3aa: CAISDLSLTF
v_gene: TRBV7-2; abundance: few; j_gene: TRBJ2-7; d_gene: NA; CDR3nt: TGTGCCAGCAGCTTAGCCCCGGGGGCAGACGAGCAGTACTTC; CDR3aa: CASSLAPGADEQYF
v_gene: TRBV5-1; abundance: few; j_gene: TRBJ1-1; d_gene: NA; CDR3nt: TGCGCCAGCAGCCCGCGCTTGTCGGAGTACACTGAAGCTTTCTTT; CDR3aa: CASSPRLSEYTEAFF
v_gene: TRBV6-4; abundance: NA; j_gene: TRBJ1-5; d_gene: NA; CDR3nt: TGTGCCAGCAGTGACTCGGCGGCTCAGCCCCAGCATTTT; CDR3aa: CASSDSAAQPQHF
v_gene: TRBV21-1; abundance: NA; j_gene: TRBJ2-7; d_gene: NA; CDR3nt: TGCGCCAGCAGCAAAAAAAGCCCAAATGGCCTAGCGGGAGTGGTTTACGACGAGCAGTACTTC; CDR3aa: CASSKKSPNGLAGVVYDEQYF
v_gene: TRBV27; abundance: NA; j_gene: TRBJ2-3; d_gene: NA; CDR3nt: TGTGCCAGCAGCCGCAACCAGGGCGCAGATACGCAGTATTTT; CDR3aa: CASSRNQGADTQYF
v_gene: TRBV2; abundance: NA; j_gene: TRBJ2-3; d_gene: NA; CDR3nt: TGTGCCAGCACTCTTAGTTTGACCAGGGTCGTCACAGATACGCAGTATTTT; CDR3aa: CASTLSLTRVVTDTQYF
v_gene: TRBV2; abundance: NA; j_gene: TRBJ1-1; d_gene: NA; CDR3nt: TGTGCCAGCAGTGAACGGGGACAATTAAAGGGTGATGCTTTCTTT; CDR3aa: CASSERGQLKGDAFF
v_gene: TRBV20-1; abundance: NA; j_gene: TRBJ2-1; d_gene: TRBD2; CDR3nt: TGCAGTGCTAGAGATCCCAGCGGGGGCAATGAGCAGTTCTTC; CDR3aa: CSARDPSGGNEQFF
v_gene: TRBV4-1; abundance: NA; j_gene: TRBJ2-1; d_gene: TRBD2; CDR3nt: TGCGCCAGCAGCCGCACCGCTAGCGGGAGTATGGTAGGTGAGCAGTTCTTC; CDR3aa: CASSRTASGSMVGEQFF
v_gene: TRBV28; abundance: NA; j_gene: TRBJ2-1; d_gene: TRBD2; CDR3nt: TGTGCCAGCAGGCCAATGACTAGCGAGAGATACAATGAGCAGTTCTTC; CDR3aa: CASRPMTSERYNEQFF
v_gene: TRBV6-5; abundance: NA; j_gene: TRBJ2-6; d_gene: NA; CDR3nt: TGTGCCAGCAGTTACGGTTTGATCTCTGGGGCCAACGTCCTGACTTTC; CDR3aa: CASSYGLISGANVLTF
v_gene: TRBV5-1; abundance: NA; j_gene: TRBJ2-1; d_gene: TRBD2; CDR3nt: TGCGCCAGCAGCCCGAAAGGACTAGCGGAAACCATCGGTGAGCAGTTCTTC; CDR3aa: CASSPKGLAETIGEQFF
v_gene: TRBV5-5; abundance: once; j_gene: TRBJ2-3; d_gene: NA; CDR3nt: TGTGCCAGCAGCTTGGTGGCGGGGGCTCTTCGGGCAGATACGCAGTATTTT; CDR3aa: CASSLVAGALRADTQYF
v_gene: TRBV2; abundance: NA; j_gene: TRBJ1-6; d_gene: TRBD1; CDR3nt: TGTGCCAGCAGACCGACAGGGGTCGGGGCACCCCTCCACTTT; CDR3aa: CASRPTGVGAPLHF
v_gene: TRBV20-1; abundance: NA; j_gene: TRBJ1-2; d_gene: NA; CDR3nt: TGCAGTGCGAATCGTCCTAACTATGGCTACACCTTC; CDR3aa: CSANRPNYGYTF
v_gene: TRBV29-1; abundance: NA; j_gene: TRBJ2-5; d_gene: NA; CDR3nt: TGCAGCGCGAAAAAAGACAGGCAAGAGACCCGGTACTTC; CDR3aa: CSAKKDRQETRYF
v_gene: TRBV6-6; abundance: NA; j_gene: TRBJ1-5; d_gene: TRBD1; CDR3nt: TGTGCCAGCAGAGGGGACAGGGGGCACAATCAGCCCCAGCATTTT; CDR3aa: CASRGDRGHNQPQHF
v_gene: TRBV7-2; abundance: NA; j_gene: TRBJ2-7; d_gene: NA; CDR3nt: TGTGCCAGCAGCCCACCCCCAGAATCCTACGAGCAGTACTTC; CDR3aa: CASSPPPESYEQYF
v_gene: TRBV4-3; abundance: few; j_gene: TRBJ2-3; d_gene: NA; CDR3nt: TGCGCCAGCAGCCAAGGGTGGGACACCTCCGTAGGGGCGCCGTATTTT; CDR3aa: CASSQGWDTSVGAPYF